Presented here are 24 T cell receptor beta chains from one specimen sequenced in a study of T cell repertoires in ileal Crohn's disease. The table came from immunoSEQ multiplex PCR; TCRdb's copy has only in-frame clones and leaves some out. The table shows some 30,000 clones, with around 80% occurring only once. The specimen sequenced was ileal tissue. All receptors come from an adult with Crohn's disease.

The chain links TRBV7-2 to TRBJ2-3; maybe TRBD2 (7 bases). Germline CDR1 reads SGHTA; CDR2 reads FQGNSA. With 2 bases removed from V and 4 bases from J, the gap between germline ends came to 10 bases. This CDR3 region has 14 residues. The CDR3 loop reads CASSLTRGPDTQYF. CDR3 in DNA: TGTGCCAGCAGCTTAACGCGGGGGCCAGATACGCAGTATTTT.

The chain uses TRBV10-1 and TRBJ1-6; D not certain. The CDR3 is made up of 17 amino acids. Germline V gene lookup returns CDR1 WNHNN and CDR2 SYGVQD (reference sequence). Trimming stripped 1 base from V and 0 bases from J, with 10 bases between. The CDR3 protein is CASSEYPGSSYNSPLHF. CDR3 in DNA: TGCGCCAGCAGTGAGTATCCGGGGAGCTCCTATAATTCACCCCTCCACTTT.

The V and J genes are TRBV9 and TRBJ1-6; D gene ambiguous. Trimming took 3 bases from V and 4 from J, leaving 5 bases between them. The CDR3 extends over 13 amino acids. Germline V gene sequence: CDR1 SGDLS, CDR2 YYNGEE. The CDR3 here is CASSERYNSPLHF. In DNA, the CDR3 is TGTGCCAGCAGCGAGAGATATAATTCACCCCTCCACTTT.

This chain links TRBV5-1 with TRBJ1-2; D gene ambiguous. The germline gives CDR1 SGHRS, CDR2 YFSETQ. The CDR3 consists of 14 residues. V lost 4 bases and J 5 bases, leaving 15 bases between the germline ends. CDR3 nucleotides: TGCGCCAGCAGCCCCGCGTCGGGGTTGTATGGCTACACCTTC. Translating gives CASSPASGLYGYTF.

The chain uses TRBV5-1 and TRBJ2-7; a possible D gene is TRBD1 (7 bases). The germline V gene encodes CDR1 SGHRS and CDR2 YFSETQ. Trimming pared 3 bases from V and 3 bases from J, leaving 16 bases between. The CDR3 consists of 15 residues. DNA for the CDR3: TGCGCCAGCAGCTCCGGCGGGACAGACCACTACGAGCAGTACTTC. It codes for CASSSGGTDHYEQYF.

The CDR3 sequence is CASSLDSHGYTF. The CDR3 region has the DNA TGTGCCAGCAGCTTGGACAGCCATGGCTACACCTTC. The rearrangement uses TRBV7-2 and TRBJ1-2, with D tentatively TRBD1 (6 bases). The CDR3 totals 12 residues. V was pared by 3 bases and J by 6 bases, with 8 bases between. Per germline, CDR1 SGHTA and CDR2 FQGNSA.

The chain uses TRBV4-3 and TRBJ2-1; TRBD1 matches at 7 bases. The germline gives CDR1 LGHNA, CDR2 YSLEER. V was pared by 1 base and J by 8 bases, with 14 bases of the junction left unmatched. This CDR3 comprises 17 residues. CDR3 sequence: CASSQGFGTALQYEQFF. The CDR3 DNA reads as TGCGCCAGCAGCCAAGGGTTTGGGACAGCTCTACAATATGAGCAGTTCTTC.

The chain is built from TRBV11-1 and TRBJ2-2, with 9 bases identical to TRBD1. The CDR3 runs to 15 residues. Germline V lookup: CDR1 SGHAT, CDR2 FQDESV (reference sequence). Unmatched junction bases numbered 6, after V lost 3 bases and J lost 7 bases. The CDR3 loop is CASSFGTGKIGELFF. In nucleotides, the CDR3 is TGTGCCAGCAGCTTTGGGACAGGGAAAATCGGGGAGCTGTTTTTT.

J is TRBJ1-2 and V is TRBV6-5, with D perhaps matching TRBD1 (5 bases). The CDR3 runs to 13 residues. Germline CDR1 is MNHEY and CDR2 is SVGAGI. Deletions cut 6 bases from V and 4 bases from J, with 12 bases between. The CDR3 protein is CASRTGTPYGYTF. For the CDR3, the DNA is TGTGCCAGCAGAACCGGGACTCCCTATGGCTACACCTTC.

Note on this clone: Other DNA sequences from this sample encode an identical CDR3 as well. In DNA form, the CDR3 reads TGTGCCAGCAGCGTCCAGGGGGACCAGCCCCAGCATTTT. Residues: CASSVQGDQPQHF. The V gene is TRBV2, the J gene TRBJ1-5; TRBD1 matches at 7 bases. The CDR3 runs to 13 residues. Germline V gene lookup returns CDR1 SNHLY and CDR2 FYNNEI. Trimming cost V 6 bases and J 7 bases; bases outside gene matches: 6.

CDR3 region: CIPTGNWTEAFF. In DNA, the CDR3 is TGCATCCCGACAGGGAATTGGACTGAAGCTTTCTTT. The rearrangement links TRBV29-1 to TRBJ1-1, with 7 bases matching TRBD1. This CDR3 is 12 amino acids long. Per germline, CDR1 SQVTM and CDR2 ANQGSEA.

J is TRBJ2-1 and V is TRBV7-9, with 8 bases lining up with TRBD2. The CDR3 spans 16 residues. Germline trimming cut 5 bases from V and 6 bases from J; bases unmatched to any gene: 12. CDR1 and CDR2 from the germline V gene are SEHNR and FQNEAQ (reference sequence). CDR3 residues: CASSPGGGRGSNEQFF. DNA of the CDR3: TGTGCCAGCAGCCCCGGGGGGGGGCGGGGAAGCAATGAGCAGTTCTTC.

The chain uses TRBV15 and TRBJ1-5, with D maybe TRBD1 (5 bases). V was clipped by 2 bases and J by 2 bases, with 13 bases between them. Per the germline V gene, CDR1 is LNHNV and CDR2 is YYDKDF (reference sequence). This CDR3 is built from 16 residues. The CDR3 coding sequence is TGTGCCACCAGCAGAATCAGGGTGATGGGCAATCAGCCCCAGCATTTT. It encodes CATSRIRVMGNQPQHF.

The chain carries TRBV6-5 and TRBJ2-2; maybe TRBD1 (5 bases). CDR1 is MNHEY, CDR2 SVGAGI, per germline. V lost 5 bases and J lost 3, with 10 bases in between. The CDR3 sequence is 14 residues long. For the CDR3, the DNA is TGTGCCAGCAGTAACAGGCGACACACCGGGGAGCTGTTTTTT. It codes for CASSNRRHTGELFF.

This chain joins TRBV7-2 and TRBJ2-7, with 8 nucleotides matching TRBD2. CDR1 is SGHTA and CDR2 is FQGNSA in the germline V gene. The CDR3 loop spans 14 amino acids. The V gene end was trimmed by 5 bases and the J gene end by 9 bases; junction bases not matched to a gene: 12. The CDR3, as DNA: TGTGCCAGCAGCCAATCTGGTGGTAGCGGGACGCAGTACTTC. It translates to CASSQSGGSGTQYF.

The chain links TRBV6-5 to TRBJ1-1, with D possibly matching TRBD1 (6 bases). Germline V gene data show CDR1 as MNHEY and CDR2 as SVGAGI. With 6 bases removed from V and 4 bases from J, the gap between germline ends came to 12 bases. The CDR3 contains 13 residues. The CDR3 DNA is TGTGCCAGCAGAAACAGGGTGAGCACTGAAGCTTTCTTT. Encoded protein: CASRNRVSTEAFF.

This clone has a handful of counts. The chain uses TRBV5-1 and TRBJ2-7, with D hard to call. Deletions cut 3 bases from V and 0 bases from J, with 4 bases between. This CDR3 region has 12 residues. Germline V gene sequence: CDR1 SGHRS, CDR2 YFSETQ. The CDR3 nucleotides are TGCGCCAGCAGCTCCAACTCCTACGAGCAGTACTTC. Residues: CASSSNSYEQYF.

This chain links TRBV27 with TRBJ2-5; 7 bases match TRBD2. Looked up from germline, CDR1 is MNHEY and CDR2 is SMNVEV (reference sequence). CDR3 size: 15 residues. Losses at the gene ends were 9 bases for V and 1 base for J; bases not matched to a gene: 11. DNA for the CDR3: TGTGCCAGTAGGCGGGAGATTGGGGCCCAAGAGACCCAGTACTTC. Protein sequence: CASRREIGAQETQYF.

This rearrangement joins TRBV5-1 to TRBJ1-2, with D unclear. The CDR3 is 13 residues long. Germline CDR1 reads SGHRS; CDR2 reads YFSETQ. V lost 2 bases and J 3 bases, leaving 8 bases between the germline ends. In DNA form, the CDR3 reads TGCGCCAGCAGCTTACTCACAGACTATGGCTACACCTTC. It translates to CASSLLTDYGYTF. The whole variable domain, filled in from reference TRBV5-1 and TRBJ1-2, reads KAGVTQTPRYLIKTRGQQVTLSCSPISGHRSVSWYQQTPGQGLQFLFEYFSETQRNKGNFPGRFSGRQFSNSRSEMNVSTLELGDSALYLCASSLLTDYGYTFGSGTRLTVV.

The chain combines TRBV4-2 with TRBJ2-7; 8 bases line up with TRBD1. Trimming removed 3 bases from V and 1 base from J; junction bases left unmatched: 2. The CDR3 contains 14 residues. Per the germline V gene, CDR1 is LGHNA and CDR2 is YNFKEQ. For the CDR3, the DNA is TGTGCCAGCAGCCAGAACAGGGGGTCCTACGAGCAGTACTTC. It is translated as CASSQNRGSYEQYF.

This clone came up a few times. The rearrangement links TRBV7-2 to TRBJ2-2; tentatively, D is TRBD1 (6 bases). Germline CDR1 and CDR2: SGHTA and FQGNSA. Trimming took 1 base from V and 7 from J, leaving 16 bases between them. This CDR3 comprises 16 residues. CDR3 amino acids: CASSLVLGAQGGELFF. In DNA form, the CDR3 reads TGTGCCAGCAGCTTAGTGCTGGGGGCGCAGGGCGGGGAGCTGTTTTTT.

This chain links TRBV2 with TRBJ1-2; tentatively, D is TRBD1 (6 bases). The CDR3 has 15 residues. Germline-derived CDR1 and CDR2 are SNHLY and FYNNEI. Trimming stripped 4 bases from V and 3 bases from J, with 15 bases between. The CDR3 bases are TGTGCCAGCAGTGGAGGGGGGGTTAGAGACTATGGCTACACCTTC. Its translation: CASSGGGVRDYGYTF.

The gene calls are TRBV6-4 and TRBJ2-1, with 8 bases that match TRBD2. Germline V CDR1 and CDR2: MRHNA, SNTAGT. This CDR3 has 14 amino acids. The J segment lost 3 bases and the V segment lost 6 bases, leaving 4 bases of the junction unmatched. The CDR3 sequence: CASSRGGDYNEQFF. DNA for the CDR3: TGTGCCAGCAGCCGGGGGGGGGACTACAATGAGCAGTTCTTC.

By share, this clone counts as medium-sized. Here the CDR3 reads CASMLVLGEQFF. As DNA, the CDR3 is TGTGCCAGCATGTTAGTACTCGGTGAGCAGTTCTTC. This chain links TRBV2 with TRBJ2-1; D not resolved. The germline CDR1 and CDR2 sequences are SNHLY and FYNNEI. V shed 7 bases and J shed 9 bases, with 13 bases lying between them. CDR3 length: 12 residues.